The present entry profiles one TCR beta chain with its context. This sample is drawn from a study of T cell responses to AZD1222 COVID-19 vaccine. The protocol was immunoSEQ multiplex PCR, while the TCRdb copy is restricted to in-frame clones and leaves out a portion. Found here are 55,000 to 80,000 clones, 89% of them singletons; the top ten hold roughly 30%. The length of the CDR3 is 13 residues. Looked up from germline, CDR1 is MNHEY and CDR2 is SMNVEV (reference sequence). The germline V and J ends were trimmed by 5 bases and 3 bases, with 11 bases remaining between them. The clonotype originates from an adult who received the AZD1222 COVID-19 vaccine. This material consisted of peripheral blood, taken 28 days after the second AZD1222 dose. The chain carries TRBV27 and TRBJ2-7; D call uncertain. CDR3 protein: CASSRARFYEQYF. The CDR3 DNA reads as TGTGCCAGCAGTAGGGCCCGATTCTACGAGCAGTACTTC.